Following are 6 T cell receptor beta chains from one sample sequenced in a study of monozygotic twins with inflammatory bowel disease. Each CDR3 protein gets one entry in TCRdb, which reprocessed the 5' RACE reads and gives no DNA. This sample's clone table lists 150,000 to 200,000 distinct CDR3 sequences. Source material: blood. All receptors derive from a human donor with ulcerative colitis or Crohn's disease, or a healthy co-twin of an affected twin (not recorded which).

The V and J genes are TRBV2 and TRBJ2-7; TCRdb lists TRBD2, though no DNA is available to test this call. The CDR3 totals 16 residues. Germline V gene lookup returns CDR1 SNHLY and CDR2 FYNNEI. The CDR3 region is CASSVDLTSGNYEQYF.

The J gene is TRBJ2-5, the V gene TRBV4-1; checking the TCRdb D call of TRBD1 is not possible without DNA. The CDR3 is made up of 15 amino acids. Germline CDR1 and CDR2: MGHRA and YSYEKL. The CDR3 sequence: CASSQEPGLGETQYF.

J is TRBJ1-2 and V is TRBV6-1; TCRdb reports TRBD1, a call that lacks DNA to check it against. The CDR3 loop spans 13 amino acids. CDR1 is MNHNS and CDR2 is SASEGT in the germline V gene. CDR3 in amino acids: CASSERGTYGYTF.

The V and J genes are TRBV20-1 and TRBJ1-2; TCRdb indicates TRBD1, and absent DNA this call remains unverified. Per the germline V gene, CDR1 is DFQATT and CDR2 is SNEGSKA (reference sequence). The CDR3 consists of 14 residues. Here the CDR3 reads CSASRFGGQNGYTF.

The J gene is TRBJ2-1, the V gene TRBV12-3 or TRBV12-4; no DNA is available, so the TRBD2 call from TCRdb remains unchecked. The CDR3 totals 16 residues. The CDR3 loop reads CASSSTSGRTDNEQFF.

The chain couples TRBV14 to TRBJ2-1; there is no DNA to check the TCRdb D call of TRBD2. The CDR3 consists of 15 residues. Germline V lookup: CDR1 SGHDN, CDR2 FVKESK. CDR3 in amino acids: CASSQVLISRNEQFF. Full variable domain (rest looked up from reference TRBV14 and TRBJ2-1): EAGVTQFPSHSVIEKGQTVTLRCDPISGHDNLYWYRRVMGKEIKFLLHFVKESKQDESGMPNNRFLAERTGGTYSTLKVQPAELEDSGVYFCASSQVLISRNEQFFGPGTRLTVL.